Given below is one T cell receptor (beta chain) in context. Its target is not known. Trimming removed 6 bases from V and 7 bases from J; junction bases left unmatched: 7. The CDR3 loop spans 14 amino acids. The V gene's germline CDR1 is LNHDA and CDR2 SQIVND (reference sequence). Enrollment shut out patients with autoimmune disease history or systemic immunosuppression. This table comes from immunoSEQ multiplex PCR, and its TCRdb copy is limited to in-frame clones, with some not included. The repertoire has around 52,000 clones, approximately 83% of them found once; the top ten carry 3% to 3.5%. The sample comes from a study of OX40 agonist ivuxolimab in advanced cancers. Study-level points and caveats: Among T cells, CD8+ cells averaged more expanded clones than CD4+ cells.

The V call is TRBV19, the J call TRBJ2-1; 9 nucleotides align to TRBD1. This receptor was taken from an adult with an advanced solid tumor such as melanoma, head and neck, liver or kidney cancer. The sequencing here drew on CD4+ or CD8+ T cells sorted from blood, taken in a trial of the OX40 agonist ivuxolimab. CDR3 nucleotide sequence: TGTGCCAGTAGGAGGGACAGGGCTTCTAATGAGCAGTTCTTC. This translates into CASRRDRASNEQFF.